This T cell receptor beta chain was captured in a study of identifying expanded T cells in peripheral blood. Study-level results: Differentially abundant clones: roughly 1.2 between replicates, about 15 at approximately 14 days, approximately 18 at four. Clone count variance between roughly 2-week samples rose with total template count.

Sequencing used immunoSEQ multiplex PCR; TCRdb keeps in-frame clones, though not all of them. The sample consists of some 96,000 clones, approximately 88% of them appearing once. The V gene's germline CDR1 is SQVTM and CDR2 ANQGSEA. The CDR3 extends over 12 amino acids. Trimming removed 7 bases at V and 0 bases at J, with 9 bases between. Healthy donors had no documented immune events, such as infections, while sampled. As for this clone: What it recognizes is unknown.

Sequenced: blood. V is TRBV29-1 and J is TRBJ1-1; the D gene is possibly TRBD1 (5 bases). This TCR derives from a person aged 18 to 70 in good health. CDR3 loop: CSAEGMNTEAFF. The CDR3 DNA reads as TGCAGCGCCGAGGGGATGAACACTGAAGCTTTCTTT.